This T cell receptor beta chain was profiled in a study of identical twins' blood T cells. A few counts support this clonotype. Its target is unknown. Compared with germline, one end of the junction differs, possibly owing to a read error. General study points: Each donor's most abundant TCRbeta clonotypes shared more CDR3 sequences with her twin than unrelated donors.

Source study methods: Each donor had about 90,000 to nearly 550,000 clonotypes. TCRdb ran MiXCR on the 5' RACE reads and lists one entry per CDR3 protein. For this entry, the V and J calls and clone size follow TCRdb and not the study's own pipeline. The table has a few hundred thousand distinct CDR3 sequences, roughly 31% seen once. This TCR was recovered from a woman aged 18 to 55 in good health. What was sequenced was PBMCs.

CDR3: CASSSQGRMNQSQHF. The CDR3 nucleotides read TGTGCCAGCAGTTCCCAAGGACGGATGAATCAGTCCCAGCATTTT. This chain links TRBV7-2 with TRBJ1-5; D remains ambiguous. The CDR3 length is 15 residues. Germline CDR1 and CDR2: SGHTA and FQGNSA.